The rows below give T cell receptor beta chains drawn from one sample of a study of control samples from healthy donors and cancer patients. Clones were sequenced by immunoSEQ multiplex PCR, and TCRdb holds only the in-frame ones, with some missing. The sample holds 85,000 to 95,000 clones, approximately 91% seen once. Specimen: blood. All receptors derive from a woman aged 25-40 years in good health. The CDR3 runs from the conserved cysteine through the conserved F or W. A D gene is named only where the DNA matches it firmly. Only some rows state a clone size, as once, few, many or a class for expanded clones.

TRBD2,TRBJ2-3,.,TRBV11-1,TGTGCCAGCCACCAAGGCGGGAGTTACACAGATACGCAGTATTTT,CASHQGGSYTDTQYF
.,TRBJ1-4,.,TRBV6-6,TGTGCCAGCAGTTCCGTGGCGCAGGCCAGACTGTTTTTT,CASSSVAQARLFF
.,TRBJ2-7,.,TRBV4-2,TGTGCCAGCAGCCAAGATAAATACGGGGACGAGCAGTACTTC,CASSQDKYGDEQYF
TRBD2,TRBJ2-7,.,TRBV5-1,TGCGCCAGCAGCGTTAGCGGGGGGGTTTACGAGCAGTACTTC,CASSVSGGVYEQYF
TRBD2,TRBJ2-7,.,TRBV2,TGTGCCAGCATTATCGGGGGGGGCGCGGTGTCTACCGAGCAGTACTTC,CASIIGGGAVSTEQYF
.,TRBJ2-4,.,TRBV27,TGTGCCAGCGGGGGCGGGTTTGGCAAAAACATTCAGTACTTC,CASGGGFGKNIQYF
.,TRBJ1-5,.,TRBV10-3,TGTGCCATCAGTGAGCAGGGCGTAAATCAGCCCCAGCATTTT,CAISEQGVNQPQHF
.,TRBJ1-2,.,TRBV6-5,TGTGCCAGCAAACAGGAGGGCTATGGCTACACCTTC,CASKQEGYGYTF
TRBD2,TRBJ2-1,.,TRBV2,TGTGCCAGCAGTCCGATAGGGACTAGCGGGAGTTATGAGCAGTTCTTC,CASSPIGTSGSYEQFF
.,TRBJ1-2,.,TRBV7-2,TGTGCCAGCAGCTCCGCCTCATTAGATCTCAGTGGCTACACCTTC,CASSSASLDLSGYTF
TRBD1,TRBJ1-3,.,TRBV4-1,TGCGCCAGCAGCCTGGGACAGGGGGCCACCGGAGGAAACACCATATATTTT,CASSLGQGATGGNTIYF
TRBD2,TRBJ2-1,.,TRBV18,TGTGCCAGCGACGGGATGGGGCCGGGGGGTGAGCAGTTCTTC,CASDGMGPGGEQFF
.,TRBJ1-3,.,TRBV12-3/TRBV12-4,TGTGCCAGCAGTAGAACTAATGGAAACACCATATATTTT,CASSRTNGNTIYF
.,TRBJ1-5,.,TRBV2,TGTGCCAGCAGGCAGGGGCTGAGGAGCAATCAGCCCCAGCATTTT,CASRQGLRSNQPQHF
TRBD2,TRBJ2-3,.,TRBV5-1,TGCGCCAGCAGCTTGAGGGCCGGACTAGCGGGGGGGAGCACAGATACGCAGTATTTT,CASSLRAGLAGGSTDTQYF
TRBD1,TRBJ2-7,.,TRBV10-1,TGCGCCAGCAGTAGAACAGGGGGCCCCTACGAGCAGTACTTC,CASSRTGGPYEQYF
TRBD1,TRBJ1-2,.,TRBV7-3,TGTGCCAGCAGCCGTGACAGGGATTATGGCTACACCTTC,CASSRDRDYGYTF
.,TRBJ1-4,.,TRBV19,TGTGCCAGTACCCGGGGGAGGGGCGAAAAACTGTTTTTT,CASTRGRGEKLFF
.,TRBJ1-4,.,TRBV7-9,TGTGCCAGCAGCTTGGGAGGTCGGGTTGAAAAACTGTTTTTT,CASSLGGRVEKLFF
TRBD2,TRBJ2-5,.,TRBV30,TGTGCTCGCCGACAGAAAAAAGCGGGGGAAGAGACCCAGTACTTC,CARRQKKAGEETQYF
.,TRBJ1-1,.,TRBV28,TGTGCCAGCAGGGAGATGAACACTGAAGCTTTCTTT,CASREMNTEAFF
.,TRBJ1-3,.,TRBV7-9,TGTGCCAGCAGCTTAGCAGGGGGTAGGGGAAACACCATATATTTT,CASSLAGGRGNTIYF
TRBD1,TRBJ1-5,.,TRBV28,TGTGCCAGCAAAACAGGGGGCAATCAGCCCCAGCATTTT,CASKTGGNQPQHF
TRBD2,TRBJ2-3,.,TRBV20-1,TGCAGTGCTAGTGTACTAGCGGGATTTGGAGATACGCAGTATTTT,CSASVLAGFGDTQYF
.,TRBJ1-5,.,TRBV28,TGTGCCAGCATCCCCACCAGGGTGTCTGATAGCAATCAGCCCCAGCATTTT,CASIPTRVSDSNQPQHF
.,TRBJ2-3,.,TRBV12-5,TGTGTTAGTCTAGTGGTTTGGGGCCAGACTAGCACAGATACGCAGTATTTT,CVSLVVWGQTSTDTQYF
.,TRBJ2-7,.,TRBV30,TGTGCCTGGGGTGGTGGGTCTATCGAGCAGTACTTC,CAWGGGSIEQYF
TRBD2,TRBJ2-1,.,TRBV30,TGTGCCTGGAGTGTGGCTAGCGGGTACAATGAGCAGTTCTTC,CAWSVASGYNEQFF
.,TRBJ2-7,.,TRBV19,TGTGCCAGTACTGATCACAGGGGAGGTGAGCAGTACTTC,CASTDHRGGEQYF
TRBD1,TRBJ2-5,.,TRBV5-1,TGCGCCAGCAGCTTGGTGACAGGGGTTAAAGAGACCCAGTACTTC,CASSLVTGVKETQYF
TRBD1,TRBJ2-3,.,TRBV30,TGTGCCTGGAGTCCCCCAGCAGGGGGAAGCACAGATACGCAGTATTTT,CAWSPPAGGSTDTQYF
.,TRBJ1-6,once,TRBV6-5,TGTGCCAGCAGTTACGGTCGGGGAGGTAATTCACCCCTCCACTTT,CASSYGRGGNSPLHF